Listed here are 21 T cell receptor beta chains from one sample, sequenced in a study of T-cell reconstitution after alpha-beta-depleted transplantation in children listed by TCRdb under 2016. Libraries were made using PCR. Instrument used: Illumina HiSeq 2500. Molecular barcoding was employed in the preparation of TCR libraries, with unique molecular identifiers being used to normalize TCRbeta repertoire quantification. TCRdb redid the processing of the public reads, applying fastp at Q25 and MiXCR, and retained in-frame beta chains. Under each unique CDR3 protein, matching rows form one entry showing the most common genes and DNA. The sample includes hundreds of thousands of distinct CDR3 sequences, with about 11% observed a single time. The ten largest clones add up to approximately 30% of the sample. The treatment or condition label corresponds to: allogeneic hematopoietic cell transplantation with graft depleted of TCRalphabeta T cells and CD19 B cells.

The specimen comprised PBMCs, sampled before TCRalphabeta/CD19-depleted stem cell transplant. These receptor sequences come from a child under two years old with acute myeloid leukemia, due to receive a stem cell transplant.

This clonotype was seen ten or more times. J is TRBJ2-4 and V is TRBV5-1; TRBD1 is a possible D gene (6 bases). The CDR3 contains 19 residues. V lost 0 bases, J lost 0 bases, and 19 bases lay in between. Germline CDR1 is SGHRS and CDR2 is YFSETQ. The CDR3 bases are TGCGCCAGCAGCTTGGCCACCGGAACGACAGGCCTAGCCAAAAACATTCAGTACTTC. Its protein is CASSLATGTTGLAKNIQYF.

This clonotype was observed at least ten times. This sequence joins TRBV10-3 and TRBJ2-7, with 16 bases identical to TRBD2. With 5 bases clipped from V and 7 bases from J, the junction kept 5 bases outside the gene matches. Germline V gives CDR1 ENHRY, CDR2 SYGVKD. The CDR3 runs to 15 residues. CDR3 amino acids: CAISHGTSGRGEQYF. In DNA form, the CDR3 reads TGTGCCATCAGTCACGGGACTAGCGGGAGGGGTGAGCAGTACTTC.

In its sample, this clonotype was seen many times. This chain links TRBV5-1 with TRBJ2-1, with 15 positions matching TRBD2. The V segment lost 4 bases and the J segment 8 bases; nucleotides outside the gene matches: 4. The CDR3 length is 15 residues. Germline CDR1 and CDR2: SGHRS and YFSETQ. This CDR3 is CASSPGLAGGDEQFF. The CDR3 DNA is TGCGCCAGCAGCCCTGGACTAGCGGGAGGGGATGAGCAGTTCTTC.

There are many counts of this clonotype. The rearrangement links TRBV3-1 to TRBJ2-3; 12 positions agree with TRBD2. CDR3 size: 14 residues. J gave up 5 bases and V 4 bases, and 1 base lay outside the gene matches. The germline V gene has CDR1 LGHDT and CDR2 YNNKEL (reference sequence). CDR3 bases: TGTGCCAGCAGCCGACTAGCGGGAGAAGATACGCAGTATTTT. It yields the protein CASSRLAGEDTQYF.

This clonotype came up many times. The rearrangement links TRBV28 to TRBJ1-2, with TRBD1 as a possible D gene (5 bases). The CDR3 is 14 residues long. Germline V gene sequence: CDR1 MDHEN, CDR2 SYDVKM. The V end was cut by 2 bases, the J end by 7 bases, with 14 bases between. The CDR3: CASSLNRQPGGYTF. As DNA, the CDR3 is TGTGCCAGCAGTTTAAATAGACAGCCGGGTGGCTACACCTTC.

This clonotype was observed at least ten times. The chain joins TRBV12-3 or TRBV12-4 to TRBJ1-3; D not certain. CDR3 size: 16 residues. V gave up 3 bases and J gave up 0 bases, with 12 bases separating them. The CDR3 sequence is CASSFSDPSSGNTIYF. The CDR3 DNA is TGTGCCAGCAGTTTTTCTGACCCGAGCTCTGGAAACACCATATATTTT.

Details on this clonotype: Being one base from a much bigger clone, this may be a read error. This chain joins TRBV28 and TRBJ1-1, with D possibly TRBD1 on 5 matching bases. The germline V gene has CDR1 MDHEN and CDR2 SYDVKM. There are 13 residues in the CDR3. The CDR3 region is CARSLGGAPEAFF. The CDR3 DNA sequence: TGTGCCCGCAGTTTAGGAGGGGCTCCGGAAGCTTTCTTT.

This clonotype has at least ten counts. The J gene is TRBJ2-3, the V gene TRBV6-5; 7 bases map to TRBD2. Unmatched junction bases numbered 5, after V lost 2 bases and J lost 0 bases. The length of the CDR3 is 16 residues. Germline CDR1 MNHEY, CDR2 SVGAGI. The CDR3 DNA sequence: TGTGCCAGCAGTTACCGGGGGAGGGCGAGCACAGATACGCAGTATTTT. Protein sequence: CASSYRGRASTDTQYF.

This clonotype has ten or more counts. The chain has TRBV5-1 and TRBJ2-7, with 10 nucleotides matching TRBD1. Germline CDR1 is SGHRS and CDR2 is YFSETQ. V trimming: 2 bases; J trimming: 5 bases; junction bases outside the gene matches: 10. CDR3 length: 16 residues. The CDR3 nucleotides read TGCGCCAGCAGCTTTCAACCATCCGGACAGGGGGACGAGCAGTACTTC. It specifies CASSFQPSGQGDEQYF.

The chain links TRBV20-1 to TRBJ1-5; D call uncertain. This CDR3 region has 11 residues. Trimming cost V 1 base and J 9 bases, with 7 bases left between them. CDR1 and CDR2 from the germline V gene are DFQATT and SNEGSKA (reference sequence). CDR3 nucleotides: TGCAGTGCTAGAGCCTCTTGGCCCCAGCATTTT. It encodes CSARASWPQHF.

This clonotype was detected ten times or more. The rearrangement uses TRBV20-1 and TRBJ1-2; 7 bases are a match to TRBD1. V was clipped by 4 bases and J by 0 bases; unmatched bases: 5. The CDR3 loop spans 14 amino acids. The V gene's germline CDR1 is DFQATT and CDR2 SNEGSKA (reference sequence). The CDR3, as DNA: TGCAGTGCTACCTCCGGGACAGCTAACTATGGCTACACCTTC. This codes for CSATSGTANYGYTF.

The CDR3 reads CASGGYTF. In nucleotides, the CDR3 is TGTGCCAGTGGTGGCTACACCTTC. V usage is TRBV6-1 and J usage is TRBJ1-2; D is ambiguous. V lost 9 bases and J 7 bases, leaving 3 bases between the germline ends. This CDR3 region has 8 residues. Per the germline V gene, CDR1 is MNHNS and CDR2 is SASEGT.

This clonotype was picked up many times. The rearrangement uses TRBV5-1 and TRBJ2-1; D unclear. CDR3 size: 14 residues. V lost 1 base and J 4 bases, leaving 9 bases between the germline ends. In germline, CDR1 is SGHRS, CDR2 YFSETQ. The CDR3: CASSLQTGYNEQFF. The CDR3 region has the DNA TGCGCCAGCAGCTTGCAAACCGGTTACAATGAGCAGTTCTTC.

Note on this clonotype: The missing conserved phenylalanine or tryptophan at the end of this CDR3 makes a read error likely. The chain recombines TRBV28 with TRBJ1-5; TRBD1 aligns across 9 bases. Germline CDR1 is MDHEN and CDR2 is SYDVKM. V was pared by 8 bases and J by 6 bases, with 14 bases of the junction left unmatched. The CDR3 is 16 amino acids. The CDR3 region is CASCSTGQGLGQPQHS. CDR3 bases: TGTGCCAGCTGTTCAACGGGACAGGGATTAGGTCAGCCCCAGCATTCT.

This clonotype was found many times. V usage is TRBV5-5 and J usage is TRBJ2-1; 7 positions match TRBD2. CDR3 size: 15 residues. Germline V gene data show CDR1 as SGHKS and CDR2 as YYEKEE (reference sequence). J lost 6 bases, V lost 5 bases, and 11 bases had no gene match. The CDR3 reads CASSPSSGLLNEQFF. The CDR3 nucleotides are TGTGCCAGCAGTCCCTCTAGCGGCCTTCTCAATGAGCAGTTCTTC. Combining the CDR3 with reference TRBV5-5 and TRBJ2-1 gives the whole variable domain DAGVTQSPTHLIKTRGQQVTLRCSPISGHKSVSWYQQVLGQGPQFIFQYYEKEERGRGNFPDRFSARQFPNYSSELNVNALLLGDSALYLCASSPSSGLLNEQFFGPGTRLTVL.

The chain combines TRBV4-2 with TRBJ2-1, with D possibly being TRBD2 (5 bases). The V end lost 10 bases, the J end lost 0 bases, and 16 bases lay between the germline ends. The CDR3 is 15 residues long. Per the germline V gene, CDR1 is LGHNA and CDR2 is YNFKEQ. Here the CDR3 reads CAIGPGVRSYNEQFF. The CDR3 DNA sequence: TGTGCCATCGGCCCCGGGGTCCGCTCCTACAATGAGCAGTTCTTC.

This clonotype was counted many times. The chain has TRBV6-1 and TRBJ2-7; D call uncertain. CDR1 is MNHNS, CDR2 SASEGT, per germline. Between the trimmed V and J ends, which lost 8 bases and 4 bases, there was a span of 6 bases. CDR3 length equals 10 residues. The CDR3: CASESYEQYF. CDR3 in DNA: TGTGCCAGCGAGTCGTACGAGCAGTACTTC.

This clonotype was recorded at least ten times. J is TRBJ2-7 and V is TRBV6-1; 12 bases map to TRBD2. The CDR3 has 15 amino acids. V was pared by 4 bases and J by 5 bases, with 6 bases of the junction left unmatched. Germline lookup yields CDR1 MNHNS and CDR2 SASEGT. The CDR3 region is CASSVRLAGADEQYF. The DNA of the CDR3 is TGTGCCAGCAGTGTTCGACTAGCGGGAGCGGACGAGCAGTACTTC.

J is TRBJ2-1 and V is TRBV11-2; 11 bases line up with TRBD2. The J segment lost 9 bases and the V segment lost 1 base, leaving 11 bases of the junction unmatched. CDR1 and CDR2 (germline): SGHAT, FQNNGV. The CDR3 is 17 amino acids. The CDR3 DNA reads as TGTGCCAGCAGCTTAGGAGGGCTAGCGGGAGGTAAAAGTGAGCAGTTCTTC. Its translation is CASSLGGLAGGKSEQFF.

This clonotype occurred once. The CDR3, as DNA: TGTGCCAGCAGCCCCTTAGACCGAGAAACCGGGGAGCTGTTTTTT. Protein product: CASSPLDRETGELFF. This chain links TRBV11-2 with TRBJ2-2; D call uncertain. Deletions cut 5 bases from V and 5 bases from J, with 15 bases between. The CDR3 loop spans 15 amino acids. Germline V CDR1 and CDR2: SGHAT, FQNNGV.

This clonotype has ten or more counts. The chain uses TRBV5-1 and TRBJ2-3, with 8 bases identical to TRBD2. Losses at the gene ends were 0 bases for V and 3 bases for J; bases not matched to a gene: 6. The CDR3 covers 16 residues. The V gene's germline CDR1 is SGHRS and CDR2 YFSETQ. CDR3 protein: CASSLVGSGMTDTQYF. In nucleotides, the CDR3 is TGCGCCAGCAGCTTGGTGGGTAGCGGGATGACAGATACGCAGTATTTT.